Listed below are T cell receptor beta chains from one sample, sequenced in a study of blood T cells in healthy people across ages. One entry per CDR3 protein results from TCRdb running MiXCR on the 5' RACE reads. Of around 1,600,000 distinct CDR3 sequences in the sample, under 55% were seen once. The source material was blood. The receptors shown here come from a woman aged 18-29 years in good health. Each CDR3 is given with its conserved first and last residue. Each record gives: V gene, clone size, J gene, D gene, CDR3 protein, CDR3 DNA. A D gene is named only where the DNA matches it firmly. Clone size is not always given. Where it is, it says once, few, many or a class for expanded clones.

v_call: TRBV28; clone_size: few; j_call: TRBJ2-7; d_call: TRBD1; cdr3_aa: CASSLDPWDSGDSYEQYF; cdr3_nt: TGTGCCAGCAGTTTAGATCCCTGGGACAGCGGAGACTCCTACGAGCAGTACTTC
v_call: TRBV6-5; clone_size: .; j_call: TRBJ1-4; d_call: TRBD1; cdr3_aa: CASRGRTGTNEKLFF; cdr3_nt: TGTGCCAGCAGGGGCCGGACAGGGACTAATGAAAAACTGTTTTTT
v_call: TRBV7-2; clone_size: few; j_call: TRBJ2-3; d_call: .; cdr3_aa: CASSLRNTRTDTQYF; cdr3_nt: TGTGCCAGCAGCTTAAGGAACACGCGCACAGATACGCAGTATTTT
v_call: TRBV7-2; clone_size: once; j_call: TRBJ2-7; d_call: .; cdr3_aa: CASQSGRRSYEQYF; cdr3_nt: TGTGCCAGTCAAAGCGGGCGCCGCTCCTACGAGCAGTACTTC
v_call: TRBV14; clone_size: .; j_call: TRBJ2-7; d_call: .; cdr3_aa: CASSQGTYGTYEQYF; cdr3_nt: TGTGCCAGCAGCCAAGGGACGTATGGAACCTACGAGCAGTACTTC
v_call: TRBV24-1; clone_size: .; j_call: TRBJ2-3; d_call: .; cdr3_aa: CATSPGTAAGTDTQYF; cdr3_nt: TGTGCCACCAGCCCCGGGACCGCGGCGGGGACAGATACGCAGTATTTT
v_call: TRBV6-5; clone_size: many; j_call: TRBJ2-7; d_call: TRBD1; cdr3_aa: CASSYSGTGTYEQYF; cdr3_nt: TGTGCCAGCAGTTATTCCGGGACAGGGACCTACGAGCAGTACTTC
v_call: TRBV20-1; clone_size: .; j_call: TRBJ2-5; d_call: TRBD1; cdr3_aa: CSASAPRTGAGETQYF; cdr3_nt: TGCAGTGCTAGCGCTCCTAGGACAGGGGCTGGGGAGACCCAGTACTTC
v_call: TRBV7-9; clone_size: .; j_call: TRBJ2-3; d_call: .; cdr3_aa: CVSSLRRLLNGTDTQYF; cdr3_nt: TGTGTCAGCAGCTTAAGGAGACTCCTGAATGGCACAGATACGCAGTATTTT
v_call: TRBV20-1; clone_size: .; j_call: TRBJ2-3; d_call: TRBD2; cdr3_aa: CSATGTSGRDTQYF; cdr3_nt: TGCAGTGCAACCGGGACTAGCGGGAGAGATACGCAGTATTTT
v_call: TRBV12-3/TRBV12-4; clone_size: .; j_call: TRBJ1-1; d_call: .; cdr3_aa: CASLTWSNTEAFF; cdr3_nt: TGTGCCAGCTTGACGTGGTCAAACACTGAAGCTTTCTTT
v_call: TRBV15; clone_size: .; j_call: TRBJ2-4; d_call: .; cdr3_aa: CATSRGGVAKNIQYF; cdr3_nt: TGTGCCACCAGCAGAGGAGGGGTGGCAAAAAACATTCAGTACTTC
v_call: TRBV4-1; clone_size: .; j_call: TRBJ1-1; d_call: .; cdr3_aa: CASSQEERGAEAFF; cdr3_nt: TGCGCCAGCAGCCAAGAGGAGCGGGGGGCTGAAGCTTTCTTT
v_call: TRBV4-1; clone_size: few; j_call: TRBJ1-6; d_call: .; cdr3_aa: CASSQPVRGNSPLHF; cdr3_nt: TGCGCCAGCAGCCAACCTGTTAGGGGTAATTCACCCCTCCACTTT
v_call: TRBV4-1; clone_size: few; j_call: TRBJ1-1; d_call: .; cdr3_aa: CASSLRVLGNTEAFF; cdr3_nt: TGCGCCAGCAGCCTCAGGGTGTTGGGGAACACTGAAGCTTTCTTT
v_call: TRBV19; clone_size: once; j_call: TRBJ1-2; d_call: TRBD1; cdr3_aa: CASSKQGVSHYDYTF; cdr3_nt: TGTGCCAGTAGTAAACAGGGGGTGTCTCACTATGACTACACCTTC
v_call: TRBV29-1; clone_size: .; j_call: TRBJ1-2; d_call: .; cdr3_aa: CSVWRGPKGGYTF; cdr3_nt: TGCAGCGTTTGGCGGGGCCCCAAGGGGGGCTACACCTTC
v_call: TRBV7-2; clone_size: .; j_call: TRBJ2-7; d_call: TRBD1; cdr3_aa: CASSLVGQTYEQYF; cdr3_nt: TGTGCCAGCAGCTTAGTGGGACAGACCTACGAGCAGTACTTC
v_call: TRBV18; clone_size: .; j_call: TRBJ1-5; d_call: TRBD1; cdr3_aa: CASSVGQAGNQPQHF; cdr3_nt: TGTGCCAGCTCAGTGGGACAGGCGGGCAATCAGCCCCAGCATTTT
v_call: TRBV6-5; clone_size: many; j_call: TRBJ2-7; d_call: TRBD2; cdr3_aa: CASSYGLAAYEQYF; cdr3_nt: TGTGCCAGCAGTTACGGACTAGCGGCCTACGAGCAGTACTTC
v_call: TRBV20-1; clone_size: many; j_call: TRBJ2-3; d_call: .; cdr3_aa: CSANWVGGTDTQYF; cdr3_nt: TGCAGTGCAAATTGGGTGGGAGGCACAGATACGCAGTATTTT
v_call: TRBV7-9; clone_size: .; j_call: TRBJ2-1; d_call: .; cdr3_aa: CASSTGRISYNEQFF; cdr3_nt: TGTGCCAGTAGCACGGGACGGATCTCCTACAATGAGCAGTTCTTC
v_call: TRBV21-1; clone_size: .; j_call: TRBJ1-5; d_call: .; cdr3_aa: CASSKGARQSGNQPQHF; cdr3_nt: TGTGCCAGCAGCAAAGGAGCGAGGCAGTCGGGCAATCAGCCCCAGCATTTT
v_call: TRBV5-1; clone_size: few; j_call: TRBJ1-4; d_call: TRBD1; cdr3_aa: CASSRGTGPTNEKLFF; cdr3_nt: TGCGCCAGCAGCCGGGGGACAGGACCAACTAATGAAAAACTGTTTTTT